This passage covers 8 T cell receptor beta chains from one sample sequenced in a study of Ad26.COV2.S vaccination and SARS-CoV-2 variants. Stated treatment: 15 to 20 received Ad26.COV2.S at low or high dose, single or two shots; about five received placebo; per-sample allocation not given. All samples were drawn on day 63, counting from the first vaccine or placebo injection. Profiling relied on immunoSEQ multiplex PCR, and the TCRdb table lists in-frame clones only, not all of them. Of approximately 350,000 clones listed, 83% are singletons. The sequences come from peripheral blood, collected in a trial of Ad26.COV2.S vaccine versus placebo. All receptors come from a person aged 18-65 years who received the Ad26.COV2.S COVID-19 vaccine or a placebo.

This clone was detected a few times. V is TRBV10-3 and J is TRBJ2-1; 11 nucleotides line up with TRBD2. J gave up 5 bases and V 4 bases, and 7 bases lay outside the gene matches. From germline, CDR1 is ENHRY and CDR2 SYGVKD. The CDR3 totals 16 residues. This CDR3 is CAISGTGTSGDNEQFF. CDR3 DNA sequence: TGTGCCATCAGTGGGACCGGGACTAGCGGTGACAATGAGCAGTTCTTC.

This CDR3 reads CASSDLLGLNEKLFF. In DNA, the CDR3 is TGTGCCAGCAGTGACCTTTTAGGCCTTAATGAAAAACTGTTTTTT. V and J are TRBV2 and TRBJ1-4; D remains ambiguous. Germline V gives CDR1 SNHLY, CDR2 FYNNEI. CDR3 length: 15 amino acids. Trimming removed 3 bases at V and 4 bases at J, with 12 bases between.

This chain joins TRBV29-1 and TRBJ1-5; D not certain. Germline V gives CDR1 SQVTM, CDR2 ANQGSEA. The CDR3 spans 13 residues. Deletions cut 4 bases from V and 11 bases from J, with 18 bases between. Here the CDR3 DNA reads TGCAGCGTTGCCGTCAGAATGGGAGAGGCCCAGCATTTT. The encoded protein is CSVAVRMGEAQHF.

The rearrangement uses TRBV19 and TRBJ1-1, with D uncertain. This CDR3 has 13 residues. With 4 bases removed from V and 2 bases from J, the gap between germline ends came to 8 bases. The germline V gene has CDR1 LNHDA and CDR2 SQIVND (reference sequence). CDR3 in amino acids: CASSNRLNTEAFF. CDR3 in DNA: TGTGCCAGTAGTAACAGACTCAACACTGAAGCTTTCTTT.

This clone was observed a single time. The genes are TRBV3-1 (or the pseudogene TRBV3-2) and TRBJ1-2; D is ambiguous. The germline gives CDR1 LGHDT, CDR2 YNNKEL (reference sequence). The germline V and J ends were trimmed by 5 bases and 4 bases, with 5 bases remaining between them. The CDR3 sequence is 11 residues long. CDR3 residues: CASSRLYGYTF. For the CDR3, the DNA is TGTGCCAGCAGCAGACTCTATGGCTACACCTTC.

V is TRBV30 and J is TRBJ1-5; no firm D call. The CDR3 has 11 amino acids. Deletions cut 3 bases from V and 1 base from J, with 1 base between. The V gene's germline CDR1 is GTSNPN and CDR2 SVGIG (reference sequence). The CDR3 nucleotides read TGTGCCTGGAGGAGCAATCAGCCCCAGCATTTT. This sequence encodes CAWRSNQPQHF. The whole variable domain, filled in from reference TRBV30 and TRBJ1-5, reads SQTIHQWPATLVQPVGSPLSLECTVEGTSNPNLYWYRQAAGRGLQLLFYSVGIGQISSEVPQNLSASRPQDRQFILSSKKLLLSDSGFYLCAWRSNQPQHFGDGTRLSIL.

V usage is TRBV13 and J usage is TRBJ2-1, with D uncertain. The CDR3 consists of 12 residues. Germline values: CDR1 PRHDT, CDR2 FYEKMQ (reference sequence). V was shortened by 4 bases and J by 15 bases, with 16 bases between the two germline ends. The CDR3 spells CASSSTSLISFF. For the CDR3, the DNA is TGTGCCAGCAGCTCGACTTCTCTTATTTCGTTCTTC.

The chain has TRBV6-1 and TRBJ1-2; D gene unclear. Germline-derived CDR1 and CDR2 are MNHNS and SASEGT. Trimming shortened V by 3 bases and J by 6 bases, and 8 bases separated the two germline ends. CDR3 size: 12 residues. CDR3 DNA sequence: TGTGCCAGCAGTGACAGACAACATGGCTACACCTTC. Its protein product is CASSDRQHGYTF.